A single sample is the source of the 27 T cell receptor beta chains below, sequenced in a study of T cells in Graves' hyperthyroidism and ophthalmopathy. RNA transcripts provided the source from which TCR beta CDR3 regions were amplified. TCR CDR3 underwent first-round RT-PCR with the HTBI primer set. TCRdb called the multiplex PCR reads again in MiXCR, with one record for every CDR3 protein. The sample has some 510,000 distinct CDR3 sequences, 20% seen once. Sequencing was done on a sample of blood. The receptors originated from a man between 18 and 35 years old with Graves' hyperthyroidism.

This clonotype was picked up many times. The chain couples TRBV27 to TRBJ2-7; tentatively, D is TRBD1 or TRBD2 (5 bases each). Germline values: CDR1 MNHEY, CDR2 SMNVEV (reference sequence). The CDR3 is 16 amino acids. Trimming took 5 bases from V and 2 from J, leaving 19 bases between them. CDR3 in DNA: TGTGCCAGCAGTCACTCCGGGACCGTTAGAACCTACGAGCAGTACTTC. Its protein is CASSHSGTVRTYEQYF.

This clonotype was found a few times. V and J are TRBV28 and TRBJ2-5; 9 bases line up with TRBD2. The trim removed 2 bases at V and 0 bases at J, leaving 7 bases unmatched. The CDR3 sequence is 17 residues long. Germline V gives CDR1 MDHEN, CDR2 SYDVKM. CDR3 protein: CASSLTKTSGYQETQYF. CDR3 in DNA: TGTGCCAGCAGTTTAACGAAGACTAGCGGTTACCAAGAGACCCAGTACTTC.

This chain links TRBV6-1 with TRBJ2-2, with unresolved D. The CDR3 length is 15 residues. V dropped 2 bases and J dropped 1 base, with 8 bases sitting between them. From germline, CDR1 is MNHNS and CDR2 SASEGT. In DNA form, the CDR3 reads TGTGCCAGCAGTGAAATACGACAGAACACCGGGGAGCTGTTTTTT. Amino acids: CASSEIRQNTGELFF.

This clonotype is a singleton in its sample. This chain joins TRBV5-1 and TRBJ2-7; 7 bases align to TRBD2. J gave up 2 bases and V 4 bases, and 12 bases lay outside the gene matches. Germline V gene lookup returns CDR1 SGHRS and CDR2 YFSETQ. This CDR3 has 16 amino acids. CDR3 in amino acids: CASSVGEKRGAYEQYF. CDR3 in DNA: TGCGCCAGCAGCGTGGGAGAAAAACGGGGGGCCTACGAGCAGTACTTC.

This clonotype was counted between two and nine times. The rearrangement joins TRBV19 to TRBJ2-7, with a possible D match to TRBD2 (6 bases). Germline assignment: CDR1 LNHDA and CDR2 SQIVND (reference sequence). The V end was cut by 3 bases, the J end by 7 bases, with 19 bases between. CDR3 length: 15 amino acids. The DNA of the CDR3 is TGTGCCAGTAGTATCGGGACTCACCTTATTTCAGAGCAGTACTTC. It codes for CASSIGTHLISEQYF.

The chain couples TRBV9 to TRBJ1-2, with D maybe TRBD1 (5 bases). Trimming shortened V by 3 bases and J by 7 bases, and 13 bases separated the two germline ends. The CDR3 sequence is 13 residues long. Germline V lookup: CDR1 SGDLS, CDR2 YYNGEE. CDR3 residues: CASSDGTLGGYTF. The CDR3 nucleotides are TGTGCCAGCAGCGACGGGACCCTGGGTGGCTACACCTTC.

In its sample, this clonotype was seen many times. This sequence joins TRBV27 and TRBJ1-1; D possibly corresponds to TRBD1 (5 bases). The CDR3 is 13 amino acids. Germline assignment: CDR1 MNHEY and CDR2 SMNVEV (reference sequence). Trimming left V 3 bases short and J 5 bases short, with 10 bases between. This chain's CDR3 is CASSLGPRTEAFF. The CDR3, as DNA: TGTGCCAGCAGTTTGGGACCTCGGACTGAAGCTTTCTTT.

This clonotype was seen repeatedly, ten times or more. The chain links TRBV28 to TRBJ2-2; tentatively, D is TRBD1 (6 bases). V gave up 5 bases and J gave up 13 bases, with 20 bases separating them. This CDR3 is built from 14 residues. Germline assignment: CDR1 MDHEN and CDR2 SYDVKM. The CDR3 DNA follows: TGTGCCAGCAGTGGCCGGGACACCTCTTCTAGGCTGTTTTTT. Translated, it gives CASSGRDTSSRLFF.

In this sample, this clonotype turned up many times. The chain joins TRBV6-4 to TRBJ1-4, with a possible D match to TRBD1 (5 bases). The CDR3 totals 14 residues. From germline, CDR1 is MRHNA and CDR2 SNTAGT. V lost 6 bases to trimming and J lost 6 bases, with 14 bases between them. The CDR3: CASSPEDSYEKLFF. CDR3 sequence (DNA): TGTGCCAGCAGCCCTGAAGACAGTTATGAAAAACTGTTTTTT.

This clonotype appeared a few times. The CDR3 loop reads CASATLVDTLSNQPQHF. The DNA for the CDR3 is TGTGCCAGCGCCACGTTGGTGGACACGCTGAGCAATCAGCCCCAGCATTTT. V gene TRBV6-1 combines with J gene TRBJ1-5; D may be TRBD1 (5 bases). CDR1 is MNHNS, CDR2 SASEGT, per germline. The CDR3 contains 17 residues. Between the trimmed V and J ends, which lost 8 bases and 1 base, there was a span of 21 bases.

This clonotype was observed many times. J is TRBJ2-7 and V is TRBV6-2 or TRBV6-3, with D possibly TRBD1 on 6 matching bases. The length of the CDR3 is 17 residues. Germline-derived CDR1 and CDR2 are MNHEY and SVGEGT. Trimming removed 1 base from V and 2 bases from J, with 18 bases in between. CDR3 region: CASSYWGTAGATYEQYF. Here the CDR3 DNA reads TGTGCCAGCAGTTACTGGGGTACGGCAGGGGCCACCTACGAGCAGTACTTC.

This clonotype was counted at least ten times. CDR3 region: CSARDSAESYEQYF. CDR3 DNA: TGCAGTGCTAGAGATTCCGCGGAGTCCTACGAGCAGTACTTC. The rearrangement links TRBV20-1 to TRBJ2-7, with D uncertain. CDR1 DFQATT and CDR2 SNEGSKA come from the germline V gene (reference sequence). The CDR3 runs to 14 residues. Trimming cost V 0 bases and J 1 base, with 10 bases left between them.

CDR3: CATSRQQGQPQHF. The CDR3 coding sequence is TGTGCCACCAGCAGGCAACAGGGGCAGCCCCAGCATTTT. The genes are TRBV15 and TRBJ1-5; TRBD1 agrees at 7 bases. The CDR3 loop spans 13 amino acids. With 3 bases clipped from V and 7 bases from J, the junction kept 3 bases outside the gene matches. The germline gives CDR1 LNHNV, CDR2 YYDKDF (reference sequence). Full variable domain (outside the CDR3, taken from reference TRBV15 and TRBJ1-5): DAMVIQNPRYQVTQFGKPVTLSCSQTLNHNVMYWYQQKSSQAPKLLFHYYDKDFNNEADTPDNFQSRRPNTSFCFLDIRSPGLGDTAMYLCATSRQQGQPQHFGDGTRLSIL.

This clonotype was counted ten times or more. The rearrangement links TRBV7-9 to TRBJ2-7; TRBD1 aligns across 8 bases. Germline V lookup: CDR1 SEHNR, CDR2 FQNEAQ (reference sequence). CDR3 size: 14 residues. The V and J ends lost 1 base and 7 bases, in that order; junction bases with no gene match: 6. The CDR3 DNA sequence: TGTGCCAGCAGCTTAGGGACAGGGAGTCGGGAGCAGTACTTC. Amino acids: CASSLGTGSREQYF.

The genes are TRBV20-1 and TRBJ2-7, with 7 bases aligning to TRBD1. CDR3 size: 14 residues. CDR1 and CDR2 (germline): DFQATT, SNEGSKA (reference sequence). V was clipped by 3 bases and J by 3 bases; unmatched bases: 8. CDR3 coding DNA: TGCAGTGCTAGTGAGGGACAGCAAAACTACGAGCAGTACTTC. This translates into CSASEGQQNYEQYF.

Many counts were recorded for this clonotype. The chain has TRBV24-1 and TRBJ1-5, with a tentative D call TRBD1 (5 bases). Germline V gene lookup returns CDR1 KGHDR and CDR2 SFDVKD. The CDR3 is 13 residues long. Trimming pared 7 bases from V and 6 bases from J, leaving 12 bases between. In nucleotides, the CDR3 is TGTGCCACCAGGTTTGAAGGGGTTCAGCCCCAGCATTTT. The encoded protein is CATRFEGVQPQHF.

This clonotype showed up just a few times. The V call is TRBV19, the J call TRBJ1-1; 7 bases map to TRBD1. The V segment lost 3 bases and the J segment 0 bases; nucleotides outside the gene matches: 7. The CDR3 loop spans 16 amino acids. Germline V gene data show CDR1 as LNHDA and CDR2 as SQIVND (reference sequence). The CDR3 coding sequence is TGTGCCAGTAGTATTAGGGGGCCCCCGATGAACACTGAAGCTTTCTTT. This codes for CASSIRGPPMNTEAFF.

In this sample, this clonotype turned up a few times. V usage is TRBV18 and J usage is TRBJ1-1; no firm D call. With 2 bases removed from V and 3 bases from J, the gap between germline ends came to 13 bases. This CDR3 spans 15 amino acids. Germline lookup yields CDR1 KGHSH and CDR2 LQKENI. The CDR3 sequence: CASSPGGRRHTEAFF. The CDR3 region has the DNA TGTGCCAGCTCACCAGGAGGCAGACGGCACACTGAAGCTTTCTTT.

This clonotype was observed at least ten times. The rearrangement joins TRBV12-3 or TRBV12-4 to TRBJ1-3; D call uncertain. Trimming stripped 3 bases from V and 5 bases from J, with 11 bases between. CDR3 length: 14 residues. The CDR3 region is CASSFSPSRNTIYF. The CDR3 nucleotides are TGTGCCAGCAGTTTTAGTCCATCCCGAAACACCATATATTTT.

This clonotype has only a few counts. The chain joins TRBV20-1 to TRBJ1-2; TRBD1 is a possible D gene (6 bases). The germline V gene encodes CDR1 DFQATT and CDR2 SNEGSKA (reference sequence). This CDR3 is 16 amino acids long. V was pared by 0 bases and J by 4 bases, with 18 bases between. The CDR3 nucleotides read TGCAGTGCTAGAGATAATAGGAGGGGGGCGGGCTATGGCTACACCTTC. It yields the protein CSARDNRRGAGYGYTF.

This clonotype was counted many times. V is TRBV5-4 and J is TRBJ2-5; tentatively, D is TRBD2 (5 bases). V was cut by 1 base and J by 4 bases, with 11 bases left in between. The CDR3 is made up of 14 amino acids. Germline V gives CDR1 SGHNT, CDR2 YYREEE (reference sequence). The CDR3 loop is CASSLPGIRETQYF. The CDR3 bases are TGTGCCAGCAGCTTGCCCGGGATTCGAGAGACCCAGTACTTC.

This clonotype was found many times. The rearrangement joins TRBV27 to TRBJ2-2; D possibly matches TRBD1 or TRBD2 (5 bases each). V lost 6 bases and J 1 base, leaving 15 bases between the germline ends. Germline V gene sequence: CDR1 MNHEY, CDR2 SMNVEV (reference sequence). This CDR3 spans 16 amino acids. CDR3 amino acids: CASSRGWGLNTGELFF. CDR3 sequence (DNA): TGTGCCAGCAGCCGAGGGTGGGGCCTGAACACCGGGGAGCTGTTTTTT.

The V and J genes are TRBV4-2 and TRBJ2-2; 12 nucleotides line up with TRBD1. After removal of 0 bases from V and 2 bases from J, the junction contained 4 bases not matched to a gene. This CDR3 region has 18 residues. Germline V gene lookup returns CDR1 LGHNA and CDR2 YNFKEQ. CDR3 sequence (DNA): TGTGCCAGCAGCCAAGATCGGGACAGGGGGCAAAACACCGGGGAGCTGTTTTTT. The encoded protein is CASSQDRDRGQNTGELFF.

The V and J genes are TRBV30 and TRBJ2-6; D ambiguous. The CDR3 is 18 amino acids. Germline CDR1 and CDR2: GTSNPN and SVGIG (reference sequence). Trimming cost V 3 bases and J 3 bases, with 21 bases left between them. CDR3 sequence: CAWSAYLVKSLGANVLTF. The CDR3 coding sequence is TGTGCCTGGAGCGCCTACCTAGTCAAAAGTCTTGGGGCCAACGTCCTGACTTTC.

Many counts were recorded for this clonotype. The chain employs TRBV5-1 and TRBJ1-1; 9 nucleotides match TRBD1. J was trimmed by 11 bases and V by 4 bases; bases with no gene match: 27. Germline values: CDR1 SGHRS, CDR2 YFSETQ. The CDR3 has 19 amino acids. CDR3 amino acids: CASSINYRGRDEGRGMAFF. The CDR3 DNA follows: TGCGCCAGCAGCATAAACTACAGGGGGCGCGATGAGGGGAGAGGTATGGCTTTCTTT.

There are many counts of this clonotype. V and J are TRBV28 and TRBJ2-7; possibly TRBD1 for D (7 bases). The CDR3 loop spans 13 amino acids. V lost 8 bases, J lost 3 bases, and 14 bases lay in between. Germline CDR1 MDHEN, CDR2 SYDVKM. In DNA, the CDR3 is TGTGCCAGCGGGCACAGGGGACTCTACGAGCAGTACTTC. This sequence encodes CASGHRGLYEQYF.

This rearrangement joins TRBV27 to TRBJ2-7; D gene ambiguous. Germline V gene data show CDR1 as MNHEY and CDR2 as SMNVEV (reference sequence). Trimming removed 8 bases at V and 4 bases at J, with 15 bases between. This CDR3 is 13 amino acids long. CDR3 sequence: CASSPLDGYEQYF. CDR3 bases: TGTGCCAGCTCACCCCTAGACGGTTACGAGCAGTACTTC.